Included here is one T cell receptor beta chain sequence, with context. This sample is part of a study of blood T cell repertoires in COVID-19. TCRdb keeps only in-frame clones here, not all; method: immunoSEQ multiplex PCR. The data contain around 300,000 clones, 90% of them singletons. Participants were aged about 18 to 100 years from roughly 25 US areas. Sequencing was carried out using PBMCs or T cells enriched from blood (not recorded which). The source of this sequence is a woman aged 18-30 years with acute COVID-19.

In DNA, the CDR3 is TGTGCCACCGCGACAGGGTCTTCTGGAAACACCATATATTTT. Amino acids: CATATGSSGNTIYF. This chain links TRBV24-1 with TRBJ1-3; 7 bases agree with TRBD1. This CDR3 region has 14 residues. Trimming at V came to 9 bases and at J to 1 base, leaving 5 bases not matched to a gene. Germline V gene data show CDR1 as KGHDR and CDR2 as SFDVKD.